This TCR beta chain was profiled in a study of blood T cell repertoires in COVID-19. Study background: The United States, Italy and Spain were the sources of the acute and convalescent COVID-19 samples. In each case, the material was cDNA or gDNA derived from T cells, B-cell-depleted T cells, or PBMCs.

Original analysis: Nucleated cell counts were estimated from reference gene primer amplification. Sequenced by immunoSEQ multiplex PCR; TCRdb stores in-frame clones only, minus some. D and trimming come from the DNA, and the V and J calls and clone size come from that table. This table holds about 210,000 clones, about 91% found once. This receptor was identified in a man aged 25 to 40 with acute or convalescent COVID-19. The sequenced sample consisted of peripheral blood.

CDR3 sequence: CASSTTVQGIQPQHF. CDR3 nucleotide sequence: TGTGCCAGTAGTACGACAGTCCAGGGGATACAGCCCCAGCATTTT. The chain has TRBV19 and TRBJ1-5, with D possibly TRBD1 on 6 matching bases. The CDR3 totals 15 residues. V was shortened by 4 bases and J by 7 bases, with 17 bases between the two germline ends. The germline gives CDR1 LNHDA, CDR2 SQIVND (reference sequence).